Below are 21 T cell receptor beta chains sequenced from a single sample in a study of CD8 T cells in Susac syndrome. The RNA input was roughly 0.45 to 1 ug, and it was reverse transcribed with random hexamers. TCRdb itself ran the immunoSEQ multiplex PCR reads through MiXCR, one entry per CDR3 protein. This repertoire shows about 300,000 distinct CDR3 sequences, about 89% found once; its top ten account for approximately 0.2%. The sequencing input was CD8+ T cells from PBMCs. The source is a human donor with multiple sclerosis.

The chain couples TRBV12-3 or TRBV12-4 to TRBJ2-2; a possible D gene is TRBD1 (6 bases). The ends were cut back, 3 bases at V and 0 bases at J, with 11 bases in the middle. The CDR3 length is 16 residues. DNA of the CDR3: TGTGCCAGCAGTTTGGCAGGGGCCCCGAACACCGGGGAGCTGTTTTTT. Translated, it gives CASSLAGAPNTGELFF.

The chain combines TRBV20-1 with TRBJ2-1; 10 nucleotides line up with TRBD1. Trimming took 5 bases from V and 7 from J; bases not matched to a gene: 8. Germline V CDR1 and CDR2: DFQATT, SNEGSKA (reference sequence). The length of the CDR3 is 14 residues. CDR3 in amino acids: CSAGKGQGDNEQFF. CDR3 nucleotides: TGCAGTGCTGGGAAAGGACAGGGGGATAATGAGCAGTTCTTC.

The V call is TRBV7-3, the J call TRBJ2-3, with 10 bases fitting TRBD1. Losses at the gene ends were 8 bases for V and 5 bases for J; bases not matched to a gene: 7. There are 14 residues in the CDR3. Germline loops: CDR1 SGHTA, CDR2 FQGTGA. The CDR3 sequence: CASAPGQGIDTQYF. The CDR3 DNA reads as TGTGCCAGCGCTCCGGGACAGGGGATAGATACGCAGTATTTT.

The J gene is TRBJ1-1, the V gene TRBV19, with no clear D. Trimming removed 7 bases at V and 9 bases at J, with 21 bases between. CDR1 and CDR2 from the germline V gene are LNHDA and SQIVND (reference sequence). The CDR3 loop spans 14 amino acids. The CDR3 region has the DNA TGTGCCAGTACCCCCAGTCGGGGAGGACCGAAAGCTTTCTTT. Its protein is CASTPSRGGPKAFF. The full variable domain, its missing parts supplied by reference TRBV19 and TRBJ1-1, is DGGITQSPKYLFRKEGQNVTLSCEQNLNHDAMYWYRQDPGQGLRLIYYSQIVNDFQKGDIAEGYSVSREKKESFPLTVTSAQKNPTAFYLCASTPSRGGPKAFFGQGTRLTVV.

The chain has TRBV27 and TRBJ2-6; no definite D call. Deletions cut 5 bases from V and 4 bases from J, with 3 bases between. Germline CDR1 reads MNHEY; CDR2 reads SMNVEV (reference sequence). This CDR3 spans 12 amino acids. The CDR3 region is CASSEGANVLTF. CDR3 sequence (DNA): TGTGCCAGCAGTGAGGGGGCCAACGTCCTGACTTTC.

The chain employs TRBV6-2 or TRBV6-3 and TRBJ2-2; TRBD2 is a possible D gene (5 bases). V shed 4 bases and J shed 7 bases, with 13 bases lying between them. The germline gives CDR1 MNHEY, CDR2 SVGEGT. This CDR3 is built from 14 residues. CDR3 protein: CASSFGGENGELFF. The CDR3 DNA follows: TGTGCCAGCAGTTTTGGTGGGGAGAACGGGGAGCTGTTTTTT.

The chain has TRBV2 and TRBJ2-3; the D is unclear. Looked up from germline, CDR1 is SNHLY and CDR2 is FYNNEI. Trimming cost V 3 bases and J 2 bases, with 6 bases left between them. This CDR3 is built from 13 residues. CDR3 in amino acids: CASSDLSTDTQYF. The CDR3 DNA reads TGTGCCAGCAGTGATCTTTCCACAGATACGCAGTATTTT.

The table lists this clonotype with a few counts. The J gene is TRBJ2-2, the V gene TRBV29-1; no clear D. The CDR3 has 12 residues. Germline-derived CDR1 and CDR2 are SQVTM and ANQGSEA. Trimming stripped 3 bases from V and 1 base from J, with 3 bases between. CDR3 sequence: CSVDRNTGELFF. For the CDR3, the DNA is TGCAGCGTTGATAGGAACACCGGGGAGCTGTTTTTT.

This clonotype was detected once. This chain links TRBV6-2 or TRBV6-3 with TRBJ2-7, with TRBD1 matching 8 bases. Trimming took 2 bases from V and 2 from J; bases not matched to a gene: 5. Germline loops: CDR1 MNHEY, CDR2 SVGEGT. The CDR3 runs 15 residues. The CDR3 reads CASSYGDRSTYEQYF. Written as DNA, the CDR3 is TGTGCCAGCAGTTACGGGGACAGGAGTACCTACGAGCAGTACTTC.

The rearrangement joins TRBV20-1 to TRBJ1-4; D remains ambiguous. The CDR3 spans 17 residues. V was shortened by 6 bases and J by 6 bases, with 26 bases between the two germline ends. From germline, CDR1 is DFQATT and CDR2 SNEGSKA (reference sequence). The CDR3 loop reads CSAPPEGEINLDEKLFF. In DNA, the CDR3 is TGCAGTGCACCACCGGAGGGAGAAATTAATCTGGATGAAAAACTGTTTTTT.

The sample holds one count of this clonotype. The chain recombines TRBV20-1 with TRBJ2-3; 12 bases agree with TRBD2. CDR3 length: 17 residues. V lost 6 bases to trimming and J lost 3 bases; unmatched junction nucleotides: 13. Germline loops: CDR1 DFQATT, CDR2 SNEGSKA (reference sequence). This chain's CDR3 is CSAFSGTSGFGTDTQYF. CDR3 sequence (DNA): TGCAGTGCCTTTTCCGGGACTAGCGGGTTTGGGACAGATACGCAGTATTTT.

Comments on this clonotype: A read error may account for a junction end that differs from germline. The chain has TRBV7-9 and TRBJ2-1, with 9 bases identical to TRBD2. Per the germline V gene, CDR1 is SEHNR and CDR2 is FQNEAQ (reference sequence). CDR3 length: 17 amino acids. The CDR3, as DNA: TGTGCCAGCAACTTAGGACTAGCGCCCGCCGGGGTGAGTGAGCAGTTCTTC. The encoded protein is CASNLGLAPAGVSEQFF.

This rearrangement joins TRBV27 to TRBJ1-5; 8 bases match TRBD1. Germline V CDR1 and CDR2: MNHEY, SMNVEV (reference sequence). The CDR3 covers 14 residues. Trimming removed 8 bases from V and 4 bases from J; junction bases left unmatched: 7. This CDR3 reads CASGNRGINQPQHF. The CDR3 nucleotides read TGTGCCAGCGGGAACAGGGGGATTAATCAGCCCCAGCATTTT.

This chain joins TRBV12-3 or TRBV12-4 and TRBJ2-1; the match to TRBD2 covers 9 bases. J was trimmed by 6 bases and V by 6 bases; bases with no gene match: 12. This CDR3 spans 16 amino acids. CDR3: CASSLPAGGPGNEQFF. The CDR3 DNA is TGTGCCAGCAGCTTACCGGCGGGAGGGCCTGGCAATGAGCAGTTCTTC.

The rearrangement joins TRBV20-1 to TRBJ1-2, with 7 nucleotides matching TRBD1. CDR1 DFQATT and CDR2 SNEGSKA come from the germline V gene (reference sequence). CDR3 length: 15 residues. Unmatched junction bases numbered 10, after V lost 0 bases and J lost 6 bases. CDR3 region: CSAREYRQGGDGYTF. The CDR3 DNA reads as TGCAGTGCTAGAGAGTACAGACAGGGTGGGGATGGCTACACCTTC.

The rearrangement uses TRBV3-1 and TRBJ2-3; the match to TRBD2 covers 12 bases. Germline V gene lookup returns CDR1 LGHDT and CDR2 YNNKEL (reference sequence). V trimming: 4 bases; J trimming: 6 bases; junction bases outside the gene matches: 11. The CDR3 extends over 17 amino acids. CDR3 sequence reads: CASSPRLAGAPGDTQYF. CDR3 sequence (DNA): TGTGCCAGCAGCCCTCGACTAGCGGGGGCCCCAGGGGATACGCAGTATTTT.

The chain employs TRBV9 and TRBJ2-1, with TRBD2 identical over 7 bases. The V and J ends lost 0 bases and 8 bases, in that order; junction bases with no gene match: 8. The CDR3 length is 15 residues. CDR1 SGDLS and CDR2 YYNGEE come from the germline V gene. This chain's CDR3 is CASSVVGGGRDEQFF. As DNA, the CDR3 is TGTGCCAGCAGCGTAGTGGGAGGTGGGAGGGATGAGCAGTTCTTC.

The DNA for the CDR3 is TGTGCCAGCAGCCAACTAGCGCTTAGCACAGATACGCAGTATTTT. This translates into CASSQLALSTDTQYF. The chain links TRBV7-9 to TRBJ2-3; the match to TRBD2 covers 7 bases. The V and J ends lost 5 bases and 0 bases, in that order; junction bases with no gene match: 5. Germline V gene sequence: CDR1 SEHNR, CDR2 FQNEAQ (reference sequence). The CDR3 has 15 residues.

This clonotype was observed a single time. The J gene is TRBJ2-7, the V gene TRBV6-5; tentative D call: TRBD2 (6 bases). Germline lookup yields CDR1 MNHEY and CDR2 SVGAGI. V lost 0 bases to trimming and J lost 2 bases, with 17 bases between them. The CDR3 consists of 17 residues. The CDR3: CASSYSSAGTLPYEQYF. DNA for the CDR3: TGTGCCAGCAGTTACTCCTCGGCGGGAACCCTGCCCTACGAGCAGTACTTC.

The chain carries TRBV7-2 and TRBJ2-3, with D perhaps matching TRBD1 or TRBD2 (6 bases each). The CDR3 has 17 residues. Per germline, CDR1 SGHTA and CDR2 FQGNSA. V dropped 2 bases and J dropped 7 bases, with 22 bases sitting between them. The DNA for the CDR3 is TGTGCCAGCAGCTTACTAGGGGGGCGAGCCAACTTACATACGCAGTATTTT. Translation: CASSLLGGRANLHTQYF.

CDR3 coding DNA: TGTGCCAGCAAGACCCGGGGGCGAACCTACGAGCAGTACTTC. The encoded protein is CASKTRGRTYEQYF. This chain connects TRBV28 to TRBJ2-7, with D perhaps TRBD1 or TRBD2 (6 bases each). Deletions cut 7 bases from V and 2 bases from J, with 15 bases between. This CDR3 comprises 14 residues. The germline V gene encodes CDR1 MDHEN and CDR2 SYDVKM.